This T cell receptor beta chain came from a study of graft-versus-host responses after intestinal transplantation. Germline CDR1 and CDR2: KGHSH and LQKENI. This CDR3 comprises 13 residues. The V gene lost 0 bases and the J gene lost 9 bases, with 6 bases spanning the gap. The repertoire was sequenced with immunoSEQ multiplex PCR; TCRdb's copy has only in-frame clones and lacks some. The sample yields 80,000 to 100,000 clones, roughly 89% seen once. Concerning this clone itself: Its antigen is undetermined.

The source of this sequence is a human donor who received an intestinal transplant. The specimen comprised unstimulated CD4+ T cells sorted from spleen or lymph node cells, sampled before intestinal transplant. This sequence joins TRBV18 and TRBJ1-6; no clear D. In DNA form, the CDR3 reads TGTGCCAGCTCACCACCCGAGGCTTCACCCCTCCACTTT. This gives the protein CASSPPEASPLHF.